Presented here are 26 T cell receptor beta chains from one specimen sequenced in a study of beta chain features in type 1 diabetes. The sequenced template was cDNA made from the entire isolated RNA. TCRdb's table, derived via immunoSEQ multiplex PCR, lists solely in-frame clones and lacks some. The repertoire holds 900,000 or so clones, with roughly a sixth as singletons. The specimen was naive CD4+ T cells from blood. The origin of the receptors is a woman between 18 and 29 years old in good health.

This clone was counted a few times. The J gene is TRBJ2-5, the V gene TRBV19, with TRBD1 as a possible D gene (5 bases). Deletions cut 4 bases from V and 4 bases from J, with 10 bases between. Germline V CDR1 and CDR2: LNHDA, SQIVND (reference sequence). CDR3 length: 13 amino acids. CDR3 loop: CASSTGLRETQYF. The CDR3 nucleotides are TGTGCCAGTAGTACAGGGCTTCGAGAGACCCAGTACTTC.

This chain's CDR3 is CASSKPSRNEQFF. The CDR3 bases are TGTGCCAGCAGTAAACCTAGCCGCAATGAGCAGTTCTTC. V usage is TRBV6-6 and J usage is TRBJ2-1; perhaps TRBD2 as D (5 bases). Germline CDR1 is MNHNY and CDR2 is SVGAGI (reference sequence). V was pared by 5 bases and J by 6 bases, with 11 bases between. The CDR3 loop spans 13 amino acids.

Points on this clone: In this CDR3 the conserved last residue, phenylalanine or tryptophan, is missing, so a read error is likely. The DNA is left out, because the CDR3 cannot be placed on it with certainty; the CDR3 is given as TCRdb lists it. The chain joins TRBV6-1 to TRBJ2-7. Germline V gives CDR1 MNHNS, CDR2 SASEGT. The CDR3 is 10 residues long, counting both termini. The chain's CDR3 is CASSELTAAL.

The chain uses TRBV13 and TRBJ1-1; no clear D. CDR3 length equals 13 residues. V was trimmed by 0 bases and J by 4 bases, leaving 6 bases between them. Per germline, CDR1 PRHDT and CDR2 FYEKMQ (reference sequence). CDR3 coding DNA: TGTGCCAGCAGCTTAGGCCCCCGCACTGAAGCTTTCTTT. Its translation is CASSLGPRTEAFF.

This chain uses TRBV5-1 with TRBJ2-7; 9 bases are shared with TRBD1. The germline V gene encodes CDR1 SGHRS and CDR2 YFSETQ. Losses at the gene ends were 4 bases for V and 6 bases for J; bases not matched to a gene: 8. This CDR3 spans 14 amino acids. The CDR3 loop reads CASSTATGGLEQYF. The CDR3 region has the DNA TGCGCCAGCAGCACCGCGACAGGGGGTCTCGAGCAGTACTTC.

This clone has a handful of counts. This chain joins TRBV10-3 and TRBJ2-7; TRBD2 matches 8 bases. The length of the CDR3 is 14 residues. Germline trimming cut 6 bases from V and 1 base from J; bases unmatched to any gene: 5. Per germline, CDR1 ENHRY and CDR2 SYGVKD. The CDR3: CAISGGGRSYEQYF. The CDR3 coding sequence is TGTGCCATCAGCGGTGGCGGGAGGTCCTACGAGCAGTACTTC.

This clone was seen only a few times. The J gene is TRBJ2-1, the V gene TRBV7-3; 7 nucleotides match TRBD2. Germline V gives CDR1 SGHTA, CDR2 FQGTGA. This CDR3 has 14 amino acids. V shed 5 bases, J shed 4 bases, and the junction held 5 bases outside the gene matches. CDR3 nucleotides: TGTGCCAGCAGCCAGGGACTACCATACAATGAGCAGTTCTTC. Translation gives CASSQGLPYNEQFF. The full variable domain, rest sourced from reference TRBV7-3 and TRBJ2-1, is GAGVSQTPSNKVTEKGKYVELRCDPISGHTALYWYRQSLGQGPEFLIYFQGTGAADDSGLPNDRFFAVRPEGSVSTLKIQRTERGDSAVYLCASSQGLPYNEQFFGPGTRLTVL.

The rearrangement links TRBV10-3 to TRBJ2-3, with 8 bases matching TRBD1. CDR1 is ENHRY, CDR2 SYGVKD, per germline. CDR3 size: 12 residues. The trim removed 6 bases at V and 7 bases at J, leaving 3 bases unmatched. The CDR3 is CAISRQGNTQYF. The DNA of the CDR3 is TGTGCCATCAGCCGACAGGGGAATACGCAGTATTTT.

Only a few counts were recorded for this clone. This rearrangement joins TRBV7-2 to TRBJ2-5; D is ambiguous. CDR3 size: 15 residues. Deletions cut 6 bases from V and 1 base from J, with 15 bases between. Per germline, CDR1 SGHTA and CDR2 FQGNSA. The CDR3 DNA follows: TGTGCCAGCAGTCCTCGGGTGGGAAGCCAAGAGACCCAGTACTTC. It yields the protein CASSPRVGSQETQYF. The whole variable domain, remainder taken from reference TRBV7-2 and TRBJ2-5, is GAGVSQSPSNKVTEKGKDVELRCDPISGHTALYWYRQSLGQGLEFLIYFQGNSAPDKSGLPSDRFSAERTGGSVSTLTIQRTQQEDSAVYLCASSPRVGSQETQYFGPGTRLLVL.

This clone was picked up a small number of times. The chain couples TRBV10-3 to TRBJ2-5; D is undetermined. The DNA end is more similar to TRBJ2-7, so the J call may be wrong. Germline loops: CDR1 ENHRY, CDR2 SYGVKD. The CDR3 spans 11 residues. The CDR3 sequence: CAISEAREQYF. The CDR3 bases are TGTGCCATCAGTGAAGCCCGCGAGCAGTACTTC.

The V and J genes are TRBV27 and TRBJ2-3; 13 nucleotides match TRBD2. Per the germline V gene, CDR1 is MNHEY and CDR2 is SMNVEV (reference sequence). CDR3 length equals 16 residues. Unmatched junction bases numbered 7, after V lost 6 bases and J lost 4 bases. The CDR3 loop reads CASSGLAGVVADTQYF. For the CDR3, the DNA is TGTGCCAGCAGCGGACTAGCGGGAGTGGTCGCAGATACGCAGTATTTT.

J is TRBJ2-7 and V is TRBV19, with 7 bases lining up with TRBD1. The CDR3 covers 14 residues. V lost 1 base to trimming and J lost 5 bases; unmatched junction nucleotides: 5. Germline V gives CDR1 LNHDA, CDR2 SQIVND (reference sequence). The CDR3 loop is CASSIGDRVDEQYF. Here the CDR3 DNA reads TGTGCCAGTAGTATAGGCGACAGGGTCGACGAGCAGTACTTC.

In this sample, this clone turned up once. The V call is TRBV6-6, the J call TRBJ2-7, with unresolved D. Germline lookup yields CDR1 MNHNY and CDR2 SVGAGI (reference sequence). Between the trimmed V and J ends, which lost 8 bases and 2 bases, there was a span of 4 bases. CDR3 size: 10 residues. The CDR3 DNA follows: TGTGCCAGCGGTACCTACGAGCAGTACTTC. Amino acid sequence: CASGTYEQYF.

This clone has only a few counts. The V gene is TRBV4-3, the J gene TRBJ1-1; tentatively, D is TRBD1 (6 bases). The CDR3 is 17 residues long. From germline, CDR1 is LGHNA and CDR2 YSLEER. V was pared by 0 bases and J by 0 bases, with 14 bases between. The CDR3 coding sequence is TGCGCCAGCAGCCAAGATGGAAGGGGGACGATGAACACTGAAGCTTTCTTT. Its translation is CASSQDGRGTMNTEAFF.

This chain uses TRBV6-6 with TRBJ2-5; the D call may be TRBD1 or TRBD2 (6 bases each). V was clipped by 5 bases and J by 5 bases, with 18 bases between them. Germline V CDR1 and CDR2: MNHNY, SVGAGI (reference sequence). This CDR3 spans 15 amino acids. The CDR3 loop is CASSPPPGGDETQYF. The CDR3 region has the DNA TGTGCCAGCAGTCCCCCTCCCGGGGGCGACGAGACCCAGTACTTC.

The DNA for the CDR3 is TGCGCCAGCAGCTTTAGGACTAGCGGGAGGGGGTCCTACAATGAGCAGTTCTTC. Translation: CASSFRTSGRGSYNEQFF. This chain uses TRBV5-1 with TRBJ2-1; 15 nucleotides line up with TRBD2. Trimming removed 2 bases from V and 1 base from J; junction bases left unmatched: 4. CDR1 is SGHRS and CDR2 is YFSETQ in the germline V gene. The CDR3 covers 18 residues.

Only a few counts were recorded for this clone. This chain joins TRBV7-9 and TRBJ1-4; possibly TRBD1 for D (6 bases). The CDR3 covers 14 residues. Germline loops: CDR1 SEHNR, CDR2 FQNEAQ (reference sequence). Trimming removed 4 bases at V and 2 bases at J, with 8 bases between. The CDR3 loop reads CASSSGETNEKLFF. CDR3 nucleotide sequence: TGTGCCAGCAGCTCAGGGGAGACTAATGAAAAACTGTTTTTT.

In its sample, this clone was seen a few times. The rearrangement links TRBV6-6 to TRBJ2-7; TRBD1 agrees at 7 bases. The CDR3 has 15 residues. With V trimmed by 7 bases and J by 2 bases, 11 bases remained unmatched. Germline CDR1 is MNHNY and CDR2 is SVGAGI (reference sequence). This CDR3 reads CASTLLRDSPYEQYF. In DNA, the CDR3 is TGTGCCAGCACTTTACTCAGGGACAGTCCCTACGAGCAGTACTTC.

This clone appeared a few times. The rearrangement joins TRBV27 to TRBJ2-7; perhaps TRBD1 as D (6 bases). Germline loops: CDR1 MNHEY, CDR2 SMNVEV (reference sequence). Trimming shortened V by 5 bases and J by 9 bases, and 14 bases separated the two germline ends. This CDR3 is 12 amino acids long. CDR3 DNA: TGTGCCAGCAGTCCCTCAGGGGTAGCGCAGTACTTC. Its translation: CASSPSGVAQYF.

The sample holds a few counts of this clone. The CDR3 region has the DNA TGTGCCAGTAGTATGGGGTACGGACACACTGAAGCTTTCTTT. Its translation: CASSMGYGHTEAFF. The chain uses TRBV19 and TRBJ1-1; D not resolved. This CDR3 region has 14 residues. Germline CDR1 LNHDA, CDR2 SQIVND (reference sequence). The V gene lost 3 bases and the J gene lost 3 bases, with 11 bases spanning the gap.

This rearrangement joins TRBV7-9 to TRBJ2-1, with D possibly matching TRBD2 (5 bases). The CDR3 consists of 15 residues. Germline-derived CDR1 and CDR2 are SEHNR and FQNEAQ (reference sequence). Trimming left V 5 bases short and J 1 base short, with 12 bases between. CDR3 DNA: TGTGCCAGCAGCAAAAGACTACAGTCCTACAATGAGCAGTTCTTC. It is translated as CASSKRLQSYNEQFF.

This clone was observed a handful of times. The rearrangement joins TRBV5-1 to TRBJ2-2; D ambiguous. The CDR3 spans 14 residues. The V gene's germline CDR1 is SGHRS and CDR2 YFSETQ. The V end lost 3 bases, the J end lost 4 bases, and 10 bases lay between the germline ends. CDR3 region: CASSSTPTTGELFF. The DNA of the CDR3 is TGCGCCAGCAGCTCCACTCCAACCACCGGGGAGCTGTTTTTT.

This clone has just a few counts. The rearrangement uses TRBV7-9 and TRBJ1-5; possible D gene TRBD1, 5 bases. From germline, CDR1 is SEHNR and CDR2 FQNEAQ (reference sequence). There are 15 residues in the CDR3. V was cut by 2 bases and J by 3 bases, with 11 bases left in between. The CDR3 nucleotides are TGTGCCAGCAGCTTACCGGGACGCCACAATCAGCCCCAGCATTTT. Translated: CASSLPGRHNQPQHF.

This chain links TRBV29-1 with TRBJ1-1; no definite D call. There are 12 residues in the CDR3. CDR1 and CDR2 from the germline V gene are SQVTM and ANQGSEA. Deletions cut 7 bases from V and 5 bases from J, with 14 bases between. The CDR3 region is CSARIGSTEAFF. The CDR3 DNA reads TGCAGCGCTAGGATCGGAAGTACTGAAGCTTTCTTT.

The genes are TRBV11-2 and TRBJ2-7, with D possibly TRBD2 on 5 matching bases. There are 14 residues in the CDR3. The germline gives CDR1 SGHAT, CDR2 FQNNGV. V was clipped by 0 bases and J by 7 bases, with 13 bases between them. This CDR3 reads CASSLDVPSKEQYF. The CDR3 nucleotides read TGTGCCAGCAGCTTAGATGTCCCTAGCAAGGAGCAGTACTTC.

The rearrangement links TRBV21-1 to TRBJ2-7; TRBD1, as called in the table, went unchecked against the DNA. TRBV21-1 is designated a pseudogene. This CDR3 is built from 10 residues. The CDR3 spells CASGYRGGHF. In DNA, the CDR3 is TGTGCCAGCGGCTACAGGGGGGGCCACTTC.